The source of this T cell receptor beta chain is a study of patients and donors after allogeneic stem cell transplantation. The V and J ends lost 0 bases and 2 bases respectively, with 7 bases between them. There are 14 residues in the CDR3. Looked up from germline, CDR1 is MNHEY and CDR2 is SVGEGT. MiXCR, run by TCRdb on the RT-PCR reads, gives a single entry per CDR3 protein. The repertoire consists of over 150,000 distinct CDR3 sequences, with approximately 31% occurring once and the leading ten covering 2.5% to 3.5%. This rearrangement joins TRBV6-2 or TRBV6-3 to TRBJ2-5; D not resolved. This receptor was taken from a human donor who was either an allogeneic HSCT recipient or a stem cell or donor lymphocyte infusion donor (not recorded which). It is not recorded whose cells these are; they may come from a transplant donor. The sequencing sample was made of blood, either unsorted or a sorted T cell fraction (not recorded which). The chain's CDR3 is CASSYSLPQETQYF. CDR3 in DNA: TGTGCCAGCAGTTACTCACTACCTCAAGAGACCCAGTACTTC.